This entry concerns a single T cell receptor (beta chain). Trimming pared 7 bases from V and 0 bases from J, leaving 9 bases between. The CDR3 extends over 13 amino acids. Germline V CDR1 and CDR2: SGHVS, FQNEAQ. This specimen comes from a study of CD8+CD57+ T cells in acquired aplastic anemia. In patients chosen for sequencing, flow cytometry had shown CD8+CD57+ cell expansion. Patients, without exception, had severe acquired aplastic anemia. The blood sampling took place in patients who had so far received no therapy. Genomic DNA provided the template from which TCR beta VDJ and CDR3 profiles were obtained. TCRdb reprocessed the reads with MiXCR, giving one entry per CDR3 protein. This table holds approximately 170,000 distinct CDR3 sequences, around half found once.

This clonotype was obtained from a human donor with aplastic anemia. The chain recombines TRBV7-8 with TRBJ1-1; D is ambiguous. Input material: sorted CD4+, CD8+, or CD8+CD57+ T cells (not recorded which) from PBMCs. The CDR3 DNA is TGTGCCAGCAATGGTGGAATGAACACTGAAGCTTTCTTT. The encoded protein is CASNGGMNTEAFF. The complete variable domain, with remaining parts taken from reference TRBV7-8 and TRBJ1-1, reads GAGVSQSPRYKVAKRGQDVALRCDPISGHVSLFWYQQALGQGPEFLTYFQNEAQLDKSGLPSDRFFAERPEGSVSTLKIQRTQQEDSAVYLCASNGGMNTEAFFGQGTRLTVV.